This T cell receptor (beta chain) came from a study of regulatory T cells in long-lasting Graves disease. Specified time point: newly diagnosed GD, antithyroid drugs for less than 3 months. PBMC RNA served as the TCR library source. There are many counts of this clonotype. Its antigen is still unknown. Study-wide points: Persistent disease favored TRBV28, TRBJ1-2 and TRBJ2-5.

With iRepertoire HTBI primers and Arm-PCR of CDR3 regions, TCR beta libraries were built. TCRdb ran MiXCR on the multiplex PCR reads and lists one entry per CDR3 protein. The table records roughly 220,000 distinct CDR3 sequences, around 18% of them present only once. V gave up 5 bases and J gave up 5 bases, with 13 bases separating them. Germline assignment: CDR1 SQVTM and CDR2 ANQGSEA. The length of the CDR3 is 13 residues. The starting material was peripheral blood mononuclear cells (PBMCs), obtained at new diagnosis, from a patient treated with antithyroid drugs. This chain connects TRBV29-1 to TRBJ2-1; the D gene is possibly TRBD2 (6 bases). The source is a female donor with Graves disease. DNA of the CDR3: TGCAGCGTTCATCGGGCGGGAAACAATGAGCAGTTCTTC. As protein: CSVHRAGNNEQFF.